This T cell receptor beta chain emerged from a study of blood T cells in healthy people across ages. This clonotype was detected a few times. Through a sample-barcoded 5' primer and a J-beta primer mix, a second PCR was run for roughly 6 to 11 cycles. TCRdb analysed the 5' RACE reads with MiXCR anew, one entry per CDR3 protein. The data hold hundreds of thousands of distinct CDR3 sequences, with 58% observed a single time. Germline assignment: CDR1 MNHEY and CDR2 SVGAGI. This CDR3 has 15 residues. V was trimmed by 2 bases and J by 2 bases, leaving 7 bases between them. This sequence was found in a man between 25 and 39 years old in good health. Material: blood. The chain joins TRBV6-5 to TRBJ2-6, with a weak D call TRBD1 (5 bases). CDR3 bases: TGTGCCAGCAGTTACCGCAGGGCTGGGGCCAACGTCCTGACTTTC. Residues: CASSYRRAGANVLTF.